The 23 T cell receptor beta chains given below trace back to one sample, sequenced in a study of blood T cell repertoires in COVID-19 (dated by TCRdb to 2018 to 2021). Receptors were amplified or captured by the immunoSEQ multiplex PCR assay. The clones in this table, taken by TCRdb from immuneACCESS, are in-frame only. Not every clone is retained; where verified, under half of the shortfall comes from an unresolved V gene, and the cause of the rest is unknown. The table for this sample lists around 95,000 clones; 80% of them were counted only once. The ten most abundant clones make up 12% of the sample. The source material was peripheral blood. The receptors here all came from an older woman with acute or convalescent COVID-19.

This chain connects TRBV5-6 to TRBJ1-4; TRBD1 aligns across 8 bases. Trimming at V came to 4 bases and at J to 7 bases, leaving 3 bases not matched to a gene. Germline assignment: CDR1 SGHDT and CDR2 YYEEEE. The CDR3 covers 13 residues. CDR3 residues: CASSRTGPEKLFF. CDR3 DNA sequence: TGTGCCAGCAGCCGGACAGGGCCTGAAAAACTGTTTTTT.

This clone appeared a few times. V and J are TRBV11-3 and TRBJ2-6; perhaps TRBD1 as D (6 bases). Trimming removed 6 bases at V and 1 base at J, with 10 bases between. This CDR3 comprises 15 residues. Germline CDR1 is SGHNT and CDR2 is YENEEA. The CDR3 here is CASSRTGSGANVLTF. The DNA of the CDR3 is TGTGCCAGCAGTCGCACAGGGTCTGGGGCCAACGTCCTGACTTTC.

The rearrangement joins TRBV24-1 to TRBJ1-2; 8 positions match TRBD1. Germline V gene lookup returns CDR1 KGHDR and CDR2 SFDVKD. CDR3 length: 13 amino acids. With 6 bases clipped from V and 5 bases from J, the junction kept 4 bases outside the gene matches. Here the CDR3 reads CATSPGQDYGYTF. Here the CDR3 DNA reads TGTGCCACCAGTCCGGGACAGGATTATGGCTACACCTTC.

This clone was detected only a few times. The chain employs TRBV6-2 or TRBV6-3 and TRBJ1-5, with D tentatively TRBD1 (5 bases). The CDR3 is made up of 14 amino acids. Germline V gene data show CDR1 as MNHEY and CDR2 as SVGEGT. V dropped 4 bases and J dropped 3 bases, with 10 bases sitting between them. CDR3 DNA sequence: TGTGCCAGCAGTTTCCGGGACTTCAATCAGCCCCAGCATTTT. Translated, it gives CASSFRDFNQPQHF.

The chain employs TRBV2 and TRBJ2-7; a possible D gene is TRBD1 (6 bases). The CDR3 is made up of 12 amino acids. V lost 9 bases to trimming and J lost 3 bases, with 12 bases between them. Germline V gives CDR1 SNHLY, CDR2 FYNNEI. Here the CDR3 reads CASTGLGYEQYV. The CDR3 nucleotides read TGTGCCAGTACAGGGTTGGGCTACGAGCAGTACGTC.

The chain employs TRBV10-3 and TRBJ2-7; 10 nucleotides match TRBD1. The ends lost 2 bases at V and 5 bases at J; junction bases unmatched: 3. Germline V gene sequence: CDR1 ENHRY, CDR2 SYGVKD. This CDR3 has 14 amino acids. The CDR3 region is CAISEQDRGDEQYF. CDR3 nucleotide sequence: TGTGCCATCAGTGAGCAGGACAGGGGGGACGAGCAGTACTTC.

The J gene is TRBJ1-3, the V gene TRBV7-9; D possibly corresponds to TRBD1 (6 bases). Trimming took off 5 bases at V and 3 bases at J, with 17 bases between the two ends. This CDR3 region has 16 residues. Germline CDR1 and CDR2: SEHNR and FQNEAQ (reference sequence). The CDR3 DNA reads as TGTGCCAGCAGCCAAGGGGGAGGGCTCCATGGAAACACCATATATTTT. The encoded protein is CASSQGGGLHGNTIYF.

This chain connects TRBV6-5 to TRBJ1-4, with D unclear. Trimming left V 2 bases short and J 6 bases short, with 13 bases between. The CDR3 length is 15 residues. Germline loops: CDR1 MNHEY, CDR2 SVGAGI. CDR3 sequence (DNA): TGTGCCAGCAGTTACAGCGGGGTAGGATATGAAAAACTGTTTTTT. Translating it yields CASSYSGVGYEKLFF.

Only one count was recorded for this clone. CDR3 protein: CASSVSRNGYTF. Here the CDR3 DNA reads TGTGCCAGCAGCGTAAGCAGGAATGGCTACACCTTC. The chain couples TRBV9 to TRBJ1-2; D is undetermined. The CDR3 spans 12 residues. V dropped 1 base and J dropped 6 bases, with 7 bases sitting between them. Germline values: CDR1 SGDLS, CDR2 YYNGEE. Complete variable domain (other parts from reference TRBV9 and TRBJ1-2): DSGVTQTPKHLITATGQRVTLRCSPRSGDLSVYWYQQSLDQGLQFLIQYYNGEERAKGNILERFSAQQFPDLHSELNLSSLELGDSALYFCASSVSRNGYTFGSGTRLTVV.

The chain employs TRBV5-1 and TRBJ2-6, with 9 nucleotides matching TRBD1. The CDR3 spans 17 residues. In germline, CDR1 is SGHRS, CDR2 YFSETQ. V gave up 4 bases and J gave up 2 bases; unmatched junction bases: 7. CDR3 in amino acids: CASSPDRGGPGANVLTF. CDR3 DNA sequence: TGCGCCAGCAGCCCGGACAGGGGTGGCCCTGGGGCCAACGTCCTGACTTTC.

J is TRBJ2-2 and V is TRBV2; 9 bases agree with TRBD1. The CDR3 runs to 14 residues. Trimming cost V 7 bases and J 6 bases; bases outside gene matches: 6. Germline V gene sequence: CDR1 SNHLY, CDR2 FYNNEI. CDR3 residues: CASTGGTGSGELFF. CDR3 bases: TGTGCCAGCACCGGAGGGACAGGGTCCGGGGAGCTGTTTTTT.

The CDR3 DNA is TGTGCCAGTAGACCTCCCGACGGGAGGGGCTACACCTTC. Its protein product is CASRPPDGRGYTF. The chain uses TRBV19 and TRBJ1-2; D not certain. The germline V gene encodes CDR1 LNHDA and CDR2 SQIVND (reference sequence). Trimming pared 6 bases from V and 8 bases from J, leaving 16 bases between. The CDR3 is made up of 13 amino acids.

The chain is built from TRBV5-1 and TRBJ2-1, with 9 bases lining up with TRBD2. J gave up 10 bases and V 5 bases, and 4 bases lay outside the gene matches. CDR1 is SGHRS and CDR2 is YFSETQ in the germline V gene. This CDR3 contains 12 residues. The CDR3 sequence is CASRGSGGEQFF. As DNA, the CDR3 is TGCGCCAGCAGGGGTAGCGGGGGCGAGCAGTTCTTC.

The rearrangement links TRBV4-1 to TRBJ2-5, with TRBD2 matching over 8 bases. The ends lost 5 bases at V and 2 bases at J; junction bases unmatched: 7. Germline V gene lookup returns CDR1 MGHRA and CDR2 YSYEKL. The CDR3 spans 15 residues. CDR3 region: CASSYAGGSQETQYF. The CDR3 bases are TGCGCCAGCAGCTATGCGGGGGGTAGTCAAGAGACCCAGTACTTC.

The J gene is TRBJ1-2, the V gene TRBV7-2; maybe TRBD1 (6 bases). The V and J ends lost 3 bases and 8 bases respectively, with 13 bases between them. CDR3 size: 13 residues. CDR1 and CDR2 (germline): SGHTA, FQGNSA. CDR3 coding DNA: TGTGCCAGCAGCTTGGGGGCGACGTCAGGCTACACCTTC. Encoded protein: CASSLGATSGYTF.

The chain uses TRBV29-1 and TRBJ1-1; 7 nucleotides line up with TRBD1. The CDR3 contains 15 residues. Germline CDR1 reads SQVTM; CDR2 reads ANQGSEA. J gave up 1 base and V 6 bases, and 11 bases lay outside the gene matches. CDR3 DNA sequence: TGCAGCGTAACCCGACAGGGTGGAAAGAACACTGAAGCTTTCTTT. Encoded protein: CSVTRQGGKNTEAFF.

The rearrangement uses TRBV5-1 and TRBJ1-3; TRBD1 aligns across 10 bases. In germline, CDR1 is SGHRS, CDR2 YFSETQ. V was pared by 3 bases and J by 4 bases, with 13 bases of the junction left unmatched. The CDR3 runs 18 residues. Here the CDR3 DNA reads TGCGCCAGCAGCTCCGTCGGGACAGGGGTCGCGGGGGGAAACACCATATATTTT. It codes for CASSSVGTGVAGGNTIYF.

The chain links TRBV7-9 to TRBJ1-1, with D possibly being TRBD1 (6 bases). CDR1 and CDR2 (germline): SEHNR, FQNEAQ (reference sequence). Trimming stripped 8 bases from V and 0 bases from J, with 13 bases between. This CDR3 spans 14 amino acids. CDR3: CASGGQSMNTEAFF. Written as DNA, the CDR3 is TGTGCCAGCGGCGGACAGTCTATGAACACTGAAGCTTTCTTT.

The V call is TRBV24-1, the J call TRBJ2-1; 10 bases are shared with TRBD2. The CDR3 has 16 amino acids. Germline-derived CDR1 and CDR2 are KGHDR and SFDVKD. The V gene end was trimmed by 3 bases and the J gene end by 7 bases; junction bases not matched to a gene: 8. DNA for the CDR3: TGTGCCACCAGTGATCGAGCGGGGGGGGTCCGGAATGAGCAGTTCTTC. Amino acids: CATSDRAGGVRNEQFF.

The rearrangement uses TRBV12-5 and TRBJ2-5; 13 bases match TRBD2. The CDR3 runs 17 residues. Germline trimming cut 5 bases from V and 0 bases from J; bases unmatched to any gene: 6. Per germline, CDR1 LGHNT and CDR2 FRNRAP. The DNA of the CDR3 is TGTGCTAGTGGTGTGGGGACTAGCGGGGCGTACCAAGAGACCCAGTACTTC. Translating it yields CASGVGTSGAYQETQYF.

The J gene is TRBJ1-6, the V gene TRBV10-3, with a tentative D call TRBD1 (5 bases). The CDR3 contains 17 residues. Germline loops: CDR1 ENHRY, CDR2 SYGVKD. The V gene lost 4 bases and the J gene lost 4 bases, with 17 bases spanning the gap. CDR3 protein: CAISAQARDQYNSPLHF. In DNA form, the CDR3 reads TGTGCCATCAGTGCACAGGCGAGAGACCAATATAATTCACCCCTCCACTTT.

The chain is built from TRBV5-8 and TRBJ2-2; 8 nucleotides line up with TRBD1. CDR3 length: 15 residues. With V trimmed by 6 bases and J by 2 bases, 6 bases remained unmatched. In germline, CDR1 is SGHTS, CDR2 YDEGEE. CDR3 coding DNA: TGTGCCAGCACGAGACAGGGGCCTAACACCGGGGAGCTGTTTTTT. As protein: CASTRQGPNTGELFF.

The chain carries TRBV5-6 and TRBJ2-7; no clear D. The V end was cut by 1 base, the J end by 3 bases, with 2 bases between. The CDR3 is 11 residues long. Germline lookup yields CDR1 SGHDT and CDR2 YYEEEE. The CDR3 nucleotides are TGTGCCAGCAGCTTGTACTACGAGCAGTACTTC. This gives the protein CASSLYYEQYF.